This note documents a single T cell receptor (beta chain) sequence. Antigen: not known. Constant-segment-primed 5'RACE gave TCR alpha and TCR beta cDNA libraries with sample barcodes and UMIs. Each CDR3 protein is one row after TCRdb ran MiXCR on the 5' RACE reads. This sample has around 150,000 distinct CDR3 sequences; roughly a third occur once, and the top ten carry about 11%. The data derive from a study of T-cell memory formation after mild COVID-19. Study details: The two donors had largely donor-specific TCR clusters. Study-wide points: There was a balanced CD4/CD8 profile in clones contracting day 15 to 85, and later expanders leaned CD4+. The main location of contracting CD4+ clones was CM and EM, and that of contracting CD8+ clones was EMRA.

The CDR3 covers 17 residues. The junction had 9 bases not matched to a gene; V was cut back by 5 bases and J by 5 bases. Specimen: PBMCs or a T cell subset sorted from them (not recorded which). The chain is built from TRBV12-3 or TRBV12-4 and TRBJ2-5; 15 bases agree with TRBD2. The receptor was isolated from an adult woman who had mild COVID-19 (a few samples of this study predate the infection). Cell type and time point are not known. The chain's CDR3 is CASSPGLAGGPWETQYF. DNA for the CDR3: TGTGCCAGCAGTCCAGGACTAGCGGGAGGGCCTTGGGAGACCCAGTACTTC.